Listed below are T cell receptor beta chains from one sample, sequenced in a study of T-cell memory formation after mild COVID-19. TCRdb recomputed calls from the 5' RACE reads with MiXCR, one row per CDR3 protein. This sample has hundreds of thousands of distinct CDR3 sequences; under 15% occur once, and the top ten carry about 22%. Specimen: PBMCs or a T cell subset sorted from them (not recorded which). These TCRs come from a young man who had mild COVID-19 (a few samples of this study predate the infection). Cell type and time point are not known. The CDR3 runs from the conserved cysteine through the conserved F or W. A D gene is named only where the DNA matches it firmly. Size is omitted from some rows. Given values are once, few, many or a class for expanded clones.

cdr3_aa	cdr3_nt	cdr3_length	v_call	clone_size	j_call	d_call
CASSLGQQNTGELFF	TGTGCCAGCAGCCTTGGACAGCAGAACACCGGGGAGCTGTTTTTT	15	TRBV7-9	few	TRBJ2-2	.
CASTTGRGTYNEQFF	TGTGCCAGCACCACGGGGCGGGGAACCTACAATGAGCAGTTCTTC	15	TRBV6-5	many	TRBJ2-1	.
CASSEAPQGGGNTIYF	TGTGCCAGCAGTGAAGCGCCCCAGGGTGGAGGAAACACCATATATTTT	16	TRBV6-1	few	TRBJ1-3	.
CASSPSAAPDTQYF	TGTGCCAGCAGTCCCTCAGCTGCCCCCGATACGCAGTATTTT	14	TRBV3-1	.	TRBJ2-3	.
CASSPPRLASIYEQYF	TGTGCCAGCAGCCCCCCGAGGCTAGCGAGCATCTACGAGCAGTACTTC	16	TRBV5-5	.	TRBJ2-7	.
CASSEYKGARQGAGEQYF	TGTGCCAGCAGTGAATACAAGGGTGCGAGACAGGGGGCTGGCGAGCAGTACTTC	18	TRBV25-1	.	TRBJ2-7	TRBD1
CASSPSGDEKLFF	TGTGCCAGCTCACCAAGTGGGGATGAAAAACTGTTTTTT	13	TRBV18	.	TRBJ1-4	.
CASTPGPTGGTEAFF	TGTGCCAGTACGCCGGGCCCAACAGGGGGCACTGAAGCTTTCTTT	15	TRBV19	.	TRBJ1-1	TRBD1
CASSGRDAYEQYF	TGTGCCAGCAGCGGACGGGACGCCTACGAGCAGTACTTC	13	TRBV7-6	few	TRBJ2-7	.
CSASSLIKGNTGELFF	TGCAGTGCTAGTTCCTTGATTAAGGGGAACACCGGGGAGCTGTTTTTT	16	TRBV20-1	.	TRBJ2-2	.
CASSLSGGNEQFF	TGTGCCAGCAGTTTATCGGGGGGGAATGAGCAGTTCTTC	13	TRBV28	many	TRBJ2-1	TRBD2
CASGATGSAYEQYF	TGTGCTAGTGGCGCGACAGGGAGCGCATACGAGCAGTACTTC	14	TRBV12-5	.	TRBJ2-7	TRBD1
CSARDPMTGNYGYTF	TGCAGTGCTAGAGACCCTATGACAGGGAACTATGGCTACACCTTC	15	TRBV20-1	many	TRBJ1-2	TRBD1
CASTLVEGAGETQYF	TGTGCCAGCACCCTTGTAGAGGGGGCTGGAGAGACCCAGTACTTC	15	TRBV25-1	.	TRBJ2-5	TRBD1
CASSMGQGTEGYTF	TGTGCCAGCAGTATGGGACAGGGCACGGAAGGCTACACCTTC	14	TRBV7-2	.	TRBJ1-2	TRBD1
CSAREPGGARENEQFF	TGCAGTGCTAGAGAACCAGGGGGGGCGCGGGAAAATGAGCAGTTCTTC	16	TRBV20-1	few	TRBJ2-1	.
CASSPTGFTARNTEAFF	TGTGCCAGCAGTCCAACAGGGTTTACTGCCAGGAACACTGAAGCTTTCTTT	17	TRBV28	.	TRBJ1-1	.
CASSRHLGIGTDTQYF	TGTGCCAGCAGCAGACACCTGGGGATTGGCACAGATACGCAGTATTTT	16	TRBV7-2	few	TRBJ2-3	.
CASSLATGNGETQYF	TGTGCCAGCAGCTTGGCCACAGGGAACGGTGAGACCCAGTACTTC	15	TRBV5-4	few	TRBJ2-5	.
CASRTKGRETQYF	TGTGCAAGTCGCACTAAGGGTAGAGAGACCCAGTACTTC	13	TRBV12-2	few	TRBJ2-5	.
CSASAPRLAGVRETQYF	TGCAGTGCTAGCGCGCCTAGACTAGCGGGGGTGCGGGAGACCCAGTACTTC	17	TRBV20-1	few	TRBJ2-5	TRBD2
CASSSSILAKNIQYF	TGTGCCAGCAGCTCCAGCATTTTAGCCAAAAACATTCAGTACTTC	15	TRBV5-6	few	TRBJ2-4	.
CAWDRPLQPQHF	TGTGCCTGGGACAGGCCCCTCCAGCCCCAGCATTTT	12	TRBV30	few	TRBJ1-5	.
CASSWFRDRGIDEQYF	TGTGCCAGCAGCTGGTTCCGGGACAGGGGTATCGACGAGCAGTACTTC	16	TRBV7-9	.	TRBJ2-7	TRBD1
CASSPTFLAGGNEQFF	TGTGCCAGCAGCCCTACGTTCCTAGCGGGGGGTAATGAGCAGTTCTTC	16	TRBV7-2	.	TRBJ2-1	TRBD2
CASSQSGRVELNTEAFF	TGCGCCAGCAGCCAGAGTGGGCGAGTGGAGCTAAACACTGAAGCTTTCTTT	17	TRBV4-1	.	TRBJ1-1	.
CASSPAASGANVLTF	TGTGCCAGCTCACCCGCGGCCTCTGGGGCCAACGTCCTGACTTTC	15	TRBV18	few	TRBJ2-6	.
CASSQPTGGSYEQYF	TGCGCCAGCAGCCAACCGACAGGGGGCTCCTACGAGCAGTACTTC	15	TRBV4-1	.	TRBJ2-7	TRBD1
CPSREVTNTGELFF	TGTCCCAGCCGGGAGGTTACGAACACCGGGGAGCTGTTTTTT	14	TRBV10-3	.	TRBJ2-2	TRBD2
CASSLAVTDTQYF	TGTGCCAGCAGCCTCGCGGTCACAGATACGCAGTATTTT	13	TRBV7-2	many	TRBJ2-3	.
CASSSGQGRTYEQYF	TGTGCCAGCAGTTCCGGACAGGGGAGGACCTACGAGCAGTACTTC	15	TRBV6-2/TRBV6-3	.	TRBJ2-7	TRBD1
CASRSGVSTDTQYF	TGTGCCAGCAGATCAGGGGTTAGCACAGATACGCAGTATTTT	14	TRBV7-3	few	TRBJ2-3	.
CSVVGTGSTEAFF	TGCAGCGTTGTCGGTACAGGGAGTACTGAAGCTTTCTTT	13	TRBV29-1	few	TRBJ1-1	.
CASSTQRNTEAFF	TGTGCCAGTAGTACTCAGCGGAACACTGAAGCTTTCTTT	13	TRBV19	.	TRBJ1-1	.
CASSPQGTGAGNQPQHF	TGTGCCAGCAGCCCACAAGGGACAGGGGCCGGCAATCAGCCCCAGCATTTT	17	TRBV7-2	.	TRBJ1-5	TRBD1
CASSLDGAGGYTF	TGTGCCAGCAGTTTAGACGGGGCGGGTGGCTACACCTTC	13	TRBV12-3/TRBV12-4	few	TRBJ1-2	.
CASSQELVGATLNTGELFF	TGCGCCAGCAGCCAAGAATTGGTGGGGGCCACACTGAACACCGGGGAGCTGTTTTTT	19	TRBV4-3	.	TRBJ2-2	.
CASSPDRGRSYEQYF	TGTGCCAGCAGCCCGGACAGGGGTAGGTCCTACGAGCAGTACTTC	15	TRBV7-2	few	TRBJ2-7	TRBD1
CASGLVVGQDTEAFF	TGTGCTAGTGGTTTGGTGGTAGGGCAGGACACTGAAGCTTTCTTT	15	TRBV12-5	few	TRBJ1-1	.
CASSPSGALLNEQFF	TGCGCCAGCAGCCCCTCAGGGGCCTTACTCAATGAGCAGTTCTTC	15	TRBV5-1	few	TRBJ2-1	.
CASSPSGTELNYGYTF	TGCGCCAGCAGCCCTTCTGGGACAGAGCTTAACTATGGCTACACCTTC	16	TRBV5-1	few	TRBJ1-2	TRBD1
CASSLVLGSPLHF	TGTGCCAGCAGCTTAGTATTGGGTTCACCCCTCCACTTT	13	TRBV11-2	few	TRBJ1-6	.
CATRGDRGYNEQFF	TGTGCCACCCGGGGGGACAGGGGATACAATGAGCAGTTCTTC	14	TRBV24-1	few	TRBJ2-1	TRBD1
CASSDSYGLKADTQYF	TGTGCCAGCAGCGACTCCTACGGGTTGAAGGCAGATACGCAGTATTTT	16	TRBV7-9	.	TRBJ2-3	.
CASSQERILGENTGELFF	TGTGCCAGCAGCCAAGAAAGGATCCTTGGTGAGAACACCGGGGAGCTGTTTTTT	18	TRBV14	.	TRBJ2-2	.
CASSAGLGTGELFF	TGTGCCAGCAGCGCGGGACTCGGTACCGGGGAGCTGTTTTTT	14	TRBV7-3	.	TRBJ2-2	.
CASSELGTGEETQYF	TGTGCCAGCAGTGAACTAGGGACAGGGGAAGAGACCCAGTACTTC	15	TRBV25-1	.	TRBJ2-5	TRBD1
CASSLSPVNYGYTF	TGTGCCAGCAGCCTCAGTCCTGTTAACTATGGCTACACCTTC	14	TRBV7-9	few	TRBJ1-2	.
CASSFGGQGQPQHF	TGTGCCAGCAGTTTCGGGGGGCAGGGTCAGCCCCAGCATTTT	14	TRBV12-3/TRBV12-4	few	TRBJ1-5	.
CSVGDNPDQPQHF	TGCAGCGTTGGAGACAATCCCGATCAGCCCCAGCATTTT	13	TRBV29-1	.	TRBJ1-5	.
CASSRRTSGGATDEQFF	TGCGCCAGCAGCCGGAGGACTAGCGGGGGGGCGACCGATGAGCAGTTCTTC	17	TRBV4-1	many	TRBJ2-1	TRBD2
CASSLDRAYSPLHF	TGTGCCAGCAGCTTAGACAGGGCCTATTCACCCCTCCACTTT	14	TRBV7-9	.	TRBJ1-6	.
CASSAVSSGGPGHEQYF	TGTGCCAGCAGTGCCGTGTCTAGCGGGGGGCCGGGACACGAGCAGTACTTC	17	TRBV6-5	.	TRBJ2-7	TRBD2
CASSQSPLAGGNEQFF	TGCGCCAGCAGCCAATCACCGCTAGCAGGGGGTAATGAGCAGTTCTTC	16	TRBV4-1	.	TRBJ2-1	TRBD1